The rows below give T cell receptor beta chains drawn from one sample of a study of long-term antiretroviral therapy in people with HIV. Measured with immunoSEQ multiplex PCR; TCRdb has only the in-frame clones, and not every one. The sample records approximately 30,000 clones, around 84% being singletons. The sequencing here drew on unsorted PBMCs, taken 0.8 years after starting antiretroviral therapy. These receptors originate from a woman in her 30s with HIV. Both conserved end residues are part of each CDR3. A D gene is named only where the DNA matches it firmly.

V gene: TRBV27; D gene: -; J gene: TRBJ2-2; CDR3 protein: CASSSVTGELFF
V gene: TRBV5-1; D gene: TRBD1; J gene: TRBJ1-1; CDR3 protein: CASSLGQGTAEAFF
V gene: TRBV10-3; D gene: TRBD2; J gene: TRBJ2-1; CDR3 protein: CAISARLASDYNEQFF
V gene: TRBV2; D gene: TRBD2; J gene: TRBJ2-3; CDR3 protein: CASSESRRLASDTQYF
V gene: TRBV15; D gene: -; J gene: TRBJ1-2; CDR3 protein: CATSRGHPYGYTF
V gene: TRBV13; D gene: TRBD1; J gene: TRBJ1-3; CDR3 protein: CASSERQGAVGNTIYF
V gene: TRBV7-6; D gene: TRBD1; J gene: TRBJ1-4; CDR3 protein: CASSSGGQGRANEKLFF
V gene: TRBV5-1; D gene: -; J gene: TRBJ1-1; CDR3 protein: CASSLAGPMNTEAFF
V gene: TRBV6-6; D gene: -; J gene: TRBJ1-4; CDR3 protein: CASTDGRSNEKLFF
V gene: TRBV6-1; D gene: -; J gene: TRBJ1-4; CDR3 protein: CASSSVSSEKLFF
V gene: TRBV6-4; D gene: -; J gene: TRBJ1-1; CDR3 protein: CASSDSQNTEAFF
V gene: TRBV9; D gene: -; J gene: TRBJ2-2; CDR3 protein: CASSLRDVGELFF
V gene: TRBV5-1; D gene: -; J gene: TRBJ1-1; CDR3 protein: CASSLNSISGLEAFF
V gene: TRBV2; D gene: -; J gene: TRBJ2-1; CDR3 protein: CASRWDYNEQFF
V gene: TRBV7-9; D gene: TRBD1; J gene: TRBJ1-2; CDR3 protein: CASSLDRGGYTF
V gene: TRBV7-2; D gene: -; J gene: TRBJ2-2; CDR3 protein: CASSLGLGNTGELFF
V gene: TRBV19; D gene: -; J gene: TRBJ2-1; CDR3 protein: CASSWARGAYNEQFF
V gene: TRBV7-2; D gene: -; J gene: TRBJ2-3; CDR3 protein: CASSRGQTTDTQYF
V gene: TRBV2; D gene: -; J gene: TRBJ1-6; CDR3 protein: CASSGSYNSPLHF
V gene: TRBV14; D gene: -; J gene: TRBJ1-1; CDR3 protein: CASSPPGGEKAFF
V gene: TRBV10-3; D gene: -; J gene: TRBJ2-1; CDR3 protein: CAITGVGGNEQFF
V gene: TRBV4-1; D gene: TRBD1; J gene: TRBJ1-3; CDR3 protein: CASSQAWTGYSENTIYF
V gene: TRBV30; D gene: TRBD1; J gene: TRBJ2-3; CDR3 protein: CAWGQEADTQYF